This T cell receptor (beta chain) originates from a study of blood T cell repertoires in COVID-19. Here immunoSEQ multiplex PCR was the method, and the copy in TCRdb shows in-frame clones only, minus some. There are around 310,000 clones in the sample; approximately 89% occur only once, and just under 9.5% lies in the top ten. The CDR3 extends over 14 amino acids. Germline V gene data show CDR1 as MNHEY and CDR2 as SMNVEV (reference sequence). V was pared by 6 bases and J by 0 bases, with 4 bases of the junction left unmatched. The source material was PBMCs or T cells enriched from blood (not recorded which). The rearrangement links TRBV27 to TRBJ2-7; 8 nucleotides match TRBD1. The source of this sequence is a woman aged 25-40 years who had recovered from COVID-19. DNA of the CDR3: TGTGCCAGCAGGGGGACAGGACACTCCTACGAGCAGTACTTC. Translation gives CASRGTGHSYEQYF.